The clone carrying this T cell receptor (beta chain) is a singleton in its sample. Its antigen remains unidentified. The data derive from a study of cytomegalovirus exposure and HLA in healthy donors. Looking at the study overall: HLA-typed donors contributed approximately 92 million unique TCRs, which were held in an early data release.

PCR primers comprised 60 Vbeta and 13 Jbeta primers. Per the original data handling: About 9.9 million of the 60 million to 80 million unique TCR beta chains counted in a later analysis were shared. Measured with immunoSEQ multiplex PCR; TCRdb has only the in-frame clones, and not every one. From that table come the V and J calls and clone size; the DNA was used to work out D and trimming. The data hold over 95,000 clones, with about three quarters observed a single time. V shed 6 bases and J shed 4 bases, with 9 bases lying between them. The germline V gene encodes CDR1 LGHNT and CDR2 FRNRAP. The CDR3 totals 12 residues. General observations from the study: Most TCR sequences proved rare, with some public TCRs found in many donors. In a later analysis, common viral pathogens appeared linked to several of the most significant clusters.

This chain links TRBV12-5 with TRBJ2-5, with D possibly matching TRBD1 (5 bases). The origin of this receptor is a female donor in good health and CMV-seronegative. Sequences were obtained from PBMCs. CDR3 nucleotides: TGTGCTAGTGGGGGGCAGGGAGAGACCCAGTACTTC. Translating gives CASGGQGETQYF.